Here is one T cell receptor (beta chain) with its context. The record originates from a study of CD8 T cells in Susac syndrome. Germline lookup yields CDR1 MNHEY and CDR2 SMNVEV (reference sequence). Between the trimmed V and J ends, which lost 3 bases and 5 bases, there was a span of 15 bases. The CDR3 is made up of 15 amino acids. Sequencing of TCR beta was carried out in blood CD8+ and CD4+ T cells. Included as multiple sclerosis controls were treatment-naive patients who had stable or active relapsing-remitting disease. TEMRA cells underwent FACS enrichment and CD8+ and CD4+ T cells underwent negative isolation. Reverse transcription of roughly 0.45 to 1 ug RNA was carried out with random hexamers. Across 54 Vbeta and 13 Jbeta, TCR beta CDR3 was amplified with immunoSEQ multiplex PCR. TCRdb analysed the immunoSEQ multiplex PCR reads with MiXCR anew, one entry per CDR3 protein. The profile shows about 300,000 distinct CDR3 sequences, 75% to 90% of them singletons.

The rearrangement links TRBV27 to TRBJ2-3, with D perhaps TRBD1 (5 bases). This receptor was taken from a human donor with multiple sclerosis. Material for sequencing was CD8+ T cells from PBMCs. This CDR3 is CASSFIDSPKDTQYF. The DNA of the CDR3 is TGTGCCAGCAGTTTCATCGACAGCCCCAAAGATACGCAGTATTTT.